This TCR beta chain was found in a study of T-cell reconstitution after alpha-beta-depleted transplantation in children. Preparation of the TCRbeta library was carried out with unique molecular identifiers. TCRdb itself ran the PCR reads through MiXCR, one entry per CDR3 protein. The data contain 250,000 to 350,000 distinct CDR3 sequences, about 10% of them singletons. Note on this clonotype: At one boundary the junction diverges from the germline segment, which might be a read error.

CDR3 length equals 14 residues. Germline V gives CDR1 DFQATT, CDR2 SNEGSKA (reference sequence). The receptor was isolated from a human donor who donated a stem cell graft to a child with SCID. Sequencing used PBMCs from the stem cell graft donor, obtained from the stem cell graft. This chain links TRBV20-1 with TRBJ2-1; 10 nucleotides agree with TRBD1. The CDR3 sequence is CSASPGQGINEKFF. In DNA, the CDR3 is TGCAGTGCTTCCCCGGGACAGGGGATCAATGAGAAGTTCTTC.